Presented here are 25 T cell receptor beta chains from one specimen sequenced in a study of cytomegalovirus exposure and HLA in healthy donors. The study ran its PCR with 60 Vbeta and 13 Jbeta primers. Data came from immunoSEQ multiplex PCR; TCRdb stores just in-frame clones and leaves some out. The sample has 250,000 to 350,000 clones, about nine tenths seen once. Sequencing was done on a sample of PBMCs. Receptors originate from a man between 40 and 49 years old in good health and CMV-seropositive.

In nucleotides, the CDR3 is TGTGCCAGCAGCTGGGACGTTCTAGCGGGAGGCCCCTACAATGAGCAGTTCTTC. It encodes CASSWDVLAGGPYNEQFF. The chain employs TRBV7-8 and TRBJ2-1; TRBD2 agrees at 11 bases. The germline CDR1 and CDR2 sequences are SGHVS and FQNEAQ. With V trimmed by 4 bases and J by 2 bases, 10 bases remained unmatched. This CDR3 spans 18 amino acids. The entire variable domain, with the rest obtained from reference TRBV7-8 and TRBJ2-1, is as follows: GAGVSQSPRYKVAKRGQDVALRCDPISGHVSLFWYQQALGQGPEFLTYFQNEAQLDKSGLPSDRFFAERPEGSVSTLKIQRTQQEDSAVYLCASSWDVLAGGPYNEQFFGPGTRLTVL.

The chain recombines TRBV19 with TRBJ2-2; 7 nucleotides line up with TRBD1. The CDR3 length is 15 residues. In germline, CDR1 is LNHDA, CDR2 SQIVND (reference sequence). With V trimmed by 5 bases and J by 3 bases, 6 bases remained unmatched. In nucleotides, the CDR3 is TGTGCCAGTAGTCCCCGGACAGGACACACCGGGGAGCTGTTTTTT. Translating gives CASSPRTGHTGELFF. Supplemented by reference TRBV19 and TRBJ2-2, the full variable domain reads DGGITQSPKYLFRKEGQNVTLSCEQNLNHDAMYWYRQDPGQGLRLIYYSQIVNDFQKGDIAEGYSVSREKKESFPLTVTSAQKNPTAFYLCASSPRTGHTGELFFGEGSRLTVL.

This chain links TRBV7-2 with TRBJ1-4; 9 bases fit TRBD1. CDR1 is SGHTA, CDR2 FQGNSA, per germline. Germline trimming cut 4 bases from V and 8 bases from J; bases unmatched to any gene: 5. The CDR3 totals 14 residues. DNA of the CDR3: TGTGCCAGCAGCTCGGGACAGGGAAAAGAAAAACTGTTTTTT. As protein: CASSSGQGKEKLFF.

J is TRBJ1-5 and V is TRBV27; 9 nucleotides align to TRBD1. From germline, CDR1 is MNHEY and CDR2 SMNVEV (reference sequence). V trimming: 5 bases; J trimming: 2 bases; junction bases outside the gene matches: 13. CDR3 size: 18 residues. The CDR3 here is CASSPRDRVPPRNQPQHF. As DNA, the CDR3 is TGTGCCAGCAGTCCCCGGGACAGGGTACCTCCGCGCAATCAGCCCCAGCATTTT.

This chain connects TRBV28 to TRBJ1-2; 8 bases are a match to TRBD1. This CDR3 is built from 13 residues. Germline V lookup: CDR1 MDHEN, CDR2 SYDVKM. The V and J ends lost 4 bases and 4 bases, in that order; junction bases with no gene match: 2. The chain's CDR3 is CASSSDRVYGYTF. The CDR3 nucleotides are TGTGCCAGCAGTTCGGACAGGGTCTATGGCTACACCTTC.

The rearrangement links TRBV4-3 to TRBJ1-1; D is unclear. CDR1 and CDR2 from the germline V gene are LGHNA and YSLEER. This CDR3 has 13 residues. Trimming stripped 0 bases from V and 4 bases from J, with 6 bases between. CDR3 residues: CASSQDRSTEAFF. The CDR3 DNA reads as TGCGCCAGCAGCCAAGACAGAAGCACTGAAGCTTTCTTT.

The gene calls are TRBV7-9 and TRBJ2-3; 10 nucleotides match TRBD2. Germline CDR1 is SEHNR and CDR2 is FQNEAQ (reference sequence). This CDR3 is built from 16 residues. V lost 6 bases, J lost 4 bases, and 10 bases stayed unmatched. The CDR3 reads CASRPYLAGVADTQYF. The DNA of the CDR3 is TGTGCCAGCAGACCCTACCTAGCGGGAGTAGCAGATACGCAGTATTTT.

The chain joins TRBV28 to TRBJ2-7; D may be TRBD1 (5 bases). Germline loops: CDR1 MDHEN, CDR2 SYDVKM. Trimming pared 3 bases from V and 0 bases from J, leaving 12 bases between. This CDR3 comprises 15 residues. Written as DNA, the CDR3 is TGTGCCAGCAGTTTTAGTCAGGGATACTCCTACGAGCAGTACTTC. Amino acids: CASSFSQGYSYEQYF.

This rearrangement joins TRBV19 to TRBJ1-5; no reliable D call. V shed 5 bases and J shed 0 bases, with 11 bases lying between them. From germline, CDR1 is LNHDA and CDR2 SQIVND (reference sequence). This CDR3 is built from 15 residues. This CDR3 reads CASSYAGYSNQPQHF. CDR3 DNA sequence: TGTGCCAGTAGTTATGCGGGTTATAGCAATCAGCCCCAGCATTTT.

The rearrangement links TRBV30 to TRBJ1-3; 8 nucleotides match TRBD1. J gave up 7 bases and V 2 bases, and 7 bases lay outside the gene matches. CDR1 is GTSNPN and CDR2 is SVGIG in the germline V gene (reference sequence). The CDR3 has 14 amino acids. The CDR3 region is CAWSRTGQRNTIYF. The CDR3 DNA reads TGTGCCTGGAGTCGGACAGGGCAGAGGAACACCATATATTTT. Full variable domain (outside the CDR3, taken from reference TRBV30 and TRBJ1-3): SQTIHQWPATLVQPVGSPLSLECTVEGTSNPNLYWYRQAAGRGLQLLFYSVGIGQISSEVPQNLSASRPQDRQFILSSKKLLLSDSGFYLCAWSRTGQRNTIYFGEGSWLTVV.

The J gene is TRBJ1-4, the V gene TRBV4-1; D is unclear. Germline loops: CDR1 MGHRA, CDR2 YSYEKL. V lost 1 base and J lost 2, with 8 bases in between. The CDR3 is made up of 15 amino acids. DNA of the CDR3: TGCGCCAGCAGCCAAGTGGGCCAGACTAATGAAAAACTGTTTTTT. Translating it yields CASSQVGQTNEKLFF.

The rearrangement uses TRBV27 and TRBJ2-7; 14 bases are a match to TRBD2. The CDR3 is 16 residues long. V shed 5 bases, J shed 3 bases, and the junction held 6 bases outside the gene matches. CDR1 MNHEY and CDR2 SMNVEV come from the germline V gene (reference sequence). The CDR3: CASSGLAGGPDYEQYF. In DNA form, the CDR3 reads TGTGCCAGCAGTGGACTAGCGGGAGGCCCTGACTACGAGCAGTACTTC.

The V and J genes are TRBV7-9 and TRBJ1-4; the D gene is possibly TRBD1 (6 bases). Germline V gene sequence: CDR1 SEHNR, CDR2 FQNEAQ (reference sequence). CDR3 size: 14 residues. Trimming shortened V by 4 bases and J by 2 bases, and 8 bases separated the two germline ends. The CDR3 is CASSSGDTNEKLFF. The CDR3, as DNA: TGTGCCAGCAGCTCAGGGGATACTAATGAAAAACTGTTTTTT. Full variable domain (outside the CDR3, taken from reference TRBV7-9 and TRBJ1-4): DTGVSQNPRHKITKRGQNVTFRCDPISEHNRLYWYRQTLGQGPEFLTYFQNEAQLEKSRLLSDRFSAERPKGSFSTLEIQRTEQGDSAMYLCASSSGDTNEKLFFGSGTQLSVL.

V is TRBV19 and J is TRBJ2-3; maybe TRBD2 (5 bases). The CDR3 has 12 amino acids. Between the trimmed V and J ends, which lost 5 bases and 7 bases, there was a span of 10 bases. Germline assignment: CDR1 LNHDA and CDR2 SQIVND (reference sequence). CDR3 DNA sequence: TGTGCCAGTAGTCCTCCGGGAAATACGCAGTATTTT. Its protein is CASSPPGNTQYF. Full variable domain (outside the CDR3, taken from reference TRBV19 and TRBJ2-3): DGGITQSPKYLFRKEGQNVTLSCEQNLNHDAMYWYRQDPGQGLRLIYYSQIVNDFQKGDIAEGYSVSREKKESFPLTVTSAQKNPTAFYLCASSPPGNTQYFGPGTRLTVL.

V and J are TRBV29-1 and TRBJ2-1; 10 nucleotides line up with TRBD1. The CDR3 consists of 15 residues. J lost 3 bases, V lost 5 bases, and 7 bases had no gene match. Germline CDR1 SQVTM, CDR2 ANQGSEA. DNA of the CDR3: TGCAGCGTTTATTCCAGGACAGGGGGCTACAATGAGCAGTTCTTC. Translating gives CSVYSRTGGYNEQFF.

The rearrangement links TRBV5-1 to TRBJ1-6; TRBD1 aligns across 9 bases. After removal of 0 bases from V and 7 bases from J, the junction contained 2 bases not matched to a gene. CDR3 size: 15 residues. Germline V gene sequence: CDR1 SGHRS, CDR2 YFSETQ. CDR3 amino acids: CASSLGGTGNSPLHF. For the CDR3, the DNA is TGCGCCAGCAGCTTGGGAGGGACAGGGAATTCACCCCTCCACTTT. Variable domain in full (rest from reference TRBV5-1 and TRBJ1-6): KAGVTQTPRYLIKTRGQQVTLSCSPISGHRSVSWYQQTPGQGLQFLFEYFSETQRNKGNFPGRFSGRQFSNSRSEMNVSTLELGDSALYLCASSLGGTGNSPLHFGNGTRLTVT.

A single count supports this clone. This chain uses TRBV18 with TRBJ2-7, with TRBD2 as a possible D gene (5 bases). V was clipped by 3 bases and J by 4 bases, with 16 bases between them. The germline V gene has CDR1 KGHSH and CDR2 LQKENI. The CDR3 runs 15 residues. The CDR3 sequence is CASSPLGGDGYEQYF. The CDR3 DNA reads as TGTGCCAGCTCACCCCTTGGAGGAGACGGATACGAGCAGTACTTC. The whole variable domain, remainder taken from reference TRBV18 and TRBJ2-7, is NAGVMQNPRHLVRRRGQEARLRCSPMKGHSHVYWYRQLPEEGLKFMVYLQKENIIDESGMPKERFSAEFPKEGPSILRIQQVVRGDSAAYFCASSPLGGDGYEQYFGPGTRLTVT.

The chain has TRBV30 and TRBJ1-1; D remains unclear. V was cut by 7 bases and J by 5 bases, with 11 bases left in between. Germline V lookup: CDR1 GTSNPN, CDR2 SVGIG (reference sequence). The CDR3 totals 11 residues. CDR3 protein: CASSWRTEAFF. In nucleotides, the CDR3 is TGTGCCTCGTCCTGGAGGACTGAAGCTTTCTTT.

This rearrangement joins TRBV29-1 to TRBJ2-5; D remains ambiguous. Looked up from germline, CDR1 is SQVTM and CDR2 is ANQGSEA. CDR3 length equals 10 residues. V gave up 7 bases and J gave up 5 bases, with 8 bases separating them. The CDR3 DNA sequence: TGCAGCGCCCCCCTCGAGACCCAGTACTTC. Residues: CSAPLETQYF. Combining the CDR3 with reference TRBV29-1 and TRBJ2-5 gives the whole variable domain SAVISQKPSRDICQRGTSLTIQCQVDSQVTMMFWYRQQPGQSLTLIATANQGSEATYESGFVIDKFPISRPNLTFSTLTVSNMSPEDSSIYLCSAPLETQYFGPGTRLLVL.

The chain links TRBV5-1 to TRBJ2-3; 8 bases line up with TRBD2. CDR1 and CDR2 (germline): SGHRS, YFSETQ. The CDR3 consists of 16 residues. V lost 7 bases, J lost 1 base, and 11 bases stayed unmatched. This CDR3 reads CASGRAGVVGTDTQYF. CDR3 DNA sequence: TGCGCCAGCGGACGAGCGGGAGTTGTAGGCACAGATACGCAGTATTTT.

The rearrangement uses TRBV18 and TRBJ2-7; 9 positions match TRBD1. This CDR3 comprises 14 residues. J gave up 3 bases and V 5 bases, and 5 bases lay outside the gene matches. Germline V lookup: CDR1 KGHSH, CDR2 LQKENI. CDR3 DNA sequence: TGTGCCAGCTCAGCGGGACAGGGTGTCTACGAGCAGTACTTC. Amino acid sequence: CASSAGQGVYEQYF.

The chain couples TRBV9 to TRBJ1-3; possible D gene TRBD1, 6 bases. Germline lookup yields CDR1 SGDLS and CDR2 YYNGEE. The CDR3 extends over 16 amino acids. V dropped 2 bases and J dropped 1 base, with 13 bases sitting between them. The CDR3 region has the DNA TGTGCCAGCAGCGTTGACAGGTCCAGTTCTGGAAACACCATATATTTT. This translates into CASSVDRSSSGNTIYF.

The CDR3: CASSRVWGRDSYNEQFF. The CDR3 bases are TGTGCCAGCAGCCGGGTTTGGGGCAGGGATTCCTACAATGAGCAGTTCTTC. This chain joins TRBV7-9 and TRBJ2-1; the D gene is possibly TRBD1 (5 bases). CDR1 and CDR2 (germline): SEHNR, FQNEAQ (reference sequence). V lost 5 bases and J 1 base, leaving 18 bases between the germline ends. CDR3 length: 17 residues. Full variable domain (outside the CDR3, taken from reference TRBV7-9 and TRBJ2-1): DTGVSQNPRHKITKRGQNVTFRCDPISEHNRLYWYRQTLGQGPEFLTYFQNEAQLEKSRLLSDRFSAERPKGSFSTLEIQRTEQGDSAMYLCASSRVWGRDSYNEQFFGPGTRLTVL.

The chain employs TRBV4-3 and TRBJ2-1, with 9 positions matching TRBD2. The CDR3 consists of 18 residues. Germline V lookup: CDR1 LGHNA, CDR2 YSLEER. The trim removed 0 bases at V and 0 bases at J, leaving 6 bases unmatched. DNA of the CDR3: TGCGCCAGCAGCCAAGATTCCCTAGCGGGGCGCTCCTACAATGAGCAGTTCTTC. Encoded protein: CASSQDSLAGRSYNEQFF.

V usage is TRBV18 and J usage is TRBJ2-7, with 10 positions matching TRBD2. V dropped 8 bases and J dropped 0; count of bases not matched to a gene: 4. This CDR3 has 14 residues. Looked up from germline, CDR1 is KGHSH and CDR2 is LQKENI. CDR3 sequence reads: CASASSGGSYEQYF. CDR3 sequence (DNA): TGTGCCAGCGCCTCTAGCGGGGGCTCCTACGAGCAGTACTTC.